The sequence of this TCR beta chain was determined in a study of blood T cells in healthy people across ages. A second PCR, run for roughly 7 to 12 cycles, used a sample-barcoded 5' primer plus a J-beta primer mix. CDR3-containing paired-end reads numbering at least 2.5 million came from each sample. Each CDR3 protein gets one entry after TCRdb re-called the 5' RACE reads with MiXCR. Of about 1.1 million distinct CDR3 sequences in the sample, more than 30% were seen once. This clonotype was seen at least ten times. V was clipped by 1 base and J by 3 bases, with 1 base between them. The germline gives CDR1 SNHLY, CDR2 FYNNEI. The CDR3 is made up of 11 amino acids.

This chain connects TRBV2 to TRBJ2-7; D not certain. The sequence derives from a man between 18 and 29 years old in good health. The material sequenced was blood. The CDR3 reads CASSEVYEQYF. CDR3 nucleotide sequence: TGTGCCAGCAGTGAAGTCTACGAGCAGTACTTC.